Below, 30 T cell receptor beta chains from the same sample are listed, as sequenced in a study of identifying expanded T cells in peripheral blood. Sequenced by immunoSEQ multiplex PCR; TCRdb stores in-frame clones only, minus some. The sample lists under 95,000 clones, 89% seen once, with about 3% in the top ten. The sequenced sample was blood. The receptors were sampled from a person aged 18 to 75 in good health.

The V and J genes are TRBV27 and TRBJ2-7, with D uncertain. The CDR3 sequence is 13 residues long. V was pared by 4 bases and J by 4 bases, with 11 bases between. Germline V gene sequence: CDR1 MNHEY, CDR2 SMNVEV (reference sequence). The CDR3 nucleotides are TGTGCCAGCAGTTATAGACGCACGTACGAGCAGTACTTC. Translating it yields CASSYRRTYEQYF.

The chain recombines TRBV29-1 with TRBJ2-1; 7 nucleotides match TRBD1. The CDR3 spans 15 residues. With V trimmed by 6 bases and J by 16 bases, 24 bases remained unmatched. CDR1 is SQVTM, CDR2 ANQGSEA, per germline. This chain's CDR3 is CSVAHILQGFSGLFF. Here the CDR3 DNA reads TGCAGCGTCGCGCATATCCTACAGGGGTTTTCGGGGTTATTCTTC.

This clone came up a few times. V usage is TRBV5-1 and J usage is TRBJ2-7, with TRBD1 identical over 8 bases. Germline V lookup: CDR1 SGHRS, CDR2 YFSETQ. This CDR3 spans 13 amino acids. The V and J ends lost 4 bases and 3 bases, in that order; junction bases with no gene match: 3. CDR3 in DNA: TGCGCCAGCAGCCTGACAGGGGACTACGAGCAGTACTTC. It yields the protein CASSLTGDYEQYF.

The V call is TRBV27, the J call TRBJ2-7, with TRBD1 matching over 9 bases. Germline lookup yields CDR1 MNHEY and CDR2 SMNVEV (reference sequence). The CDR3 covers 16 residues. V was pared by 6 bases and J by 5 bases, with 14 bases of the junction left unmatched. The CDR3 spells CASSLGPDRGKDEQYF. In DNA form, the CDR3 reads TGTGCCAGCAGCTTGGGGCCAGACAGGGGGAAGGACGAGCAGTACTTC.

This chain joins TRBV30 and TRBJ2-7; D is unresolved. CDR1 GTSNPN and CDR2 SVGIG come from the germline V gene (reference sequence). The CDR3 runs 12 residues. V was clipped by 4 bases and J by 2 bases, with 9 bases between them. In DNA form, the CDR3 reads TGTGCCTGGACCCACGGCGCCTACGAGCAGTACTTC. Translating it yields CAWTHGAYEQYF.

V is TRBV4-1 and J is TRBJ2-7, with D possibly being TRBD1 (6 bases). Germline lookup yields CDR1 MGHRA and CDR2 YSYEKL. The CDR3 is made up of 14 amino acids. Trimming took off 4 bases at V and 1 base at J, with 11 bases between the two ends. CDR3 nucleotide sequence: TGCGCCAGCAGCCGAACCACAGGGTCCTACGAGCAGTACTTC. Encoded protein: CASSRTTGSYEQYF.

This chain uses TRBV5-1 with TRBJ1-2; D possibly corresponds to TRBD1 (6 bases). V was pared by 5 bases and J by 3 bases, with 8 bases between. The length of the CDR3 is 12 residues. Germline CDR1 is SGHRS and CDR2 is YFSETQ. CDR3 protein: CASRQGDYGYTF. As DNA, the CDR3 is TGCGCCAGCAGACAGGGTGACTATGGCTACACCTTC.

This rearrangement joins TRBV5-1 to TRBJ2-1, with 7 positions matching TRBD1. The CDR3 runs to 14 residues. The V gene end was trimmed by 4 bases and the J gene end by 8 bases; junction bases not matched to a gene: 9. Germline assignment: CDR1 SGHRS and CDR2 YFSETQ. CDR3 in amino acids: CASSPGTVWDEQFF. CDR3 coding DNA: TGCGCCAGCAGCCCGGGGACAGTCTGGGATGAGCAGTTCTTC.

This clone has only one observation. V gene TRBV19 combines with J gene TRBJ1-4; possibly TRBD1 for D (5 bases). The CDR3 spans 14 residues. Germline values: CDR1 LNHDA, CDR2 SQIVND (reference sequence). Trimming removed 5 bases at V and 4 bases at J, with 11 bases between. The CDR3 reads CASSPTELNEKLFF. The CDR3 DNA reads TGTGCCAGTAGTCCGACAGAACTTAATGAAAAACTGTTTTTT.

The chain uses TRBV6-1 and TRBJ2-5, with D tentatively TRBD2 (5 bases). Trimming pared 4 bases from V and 4 bases from J, leaving 10 bases between. The CDR3 runs 13 residues. Germline loops: CDR1 MNHNS, CDR2 SASEGT. Here the CDR3 reads CASSGPAGETQYF. DNA for the CDR3: TGTGCCAGCAGTGGACCGGCGGGAGAGACCCAGTACTTC.

This chain uses TRBV6-1 with TRBJ1-2; tentatively, D is TRBD1 (5 bases). The CDR3 has 13 residues. The V end was cut by 6 bases, the J end by 2 bases, with 10 bases between. Germline V gives CDR1 MNHNS, CDR2 SASEGT. CDR3 DNA sequence: TGTGCCAGCAGGCGGGACCGCAACTATGGCTACACCTTC. Amino acid sequence: CASRRDRNYGYTF.

The chain links TRBV2 to TRBJ1-1; D call uncertain. This CDR3 is 13 amino acids long. Trimming left V 1 base short and J 6 bases short, with 9 bases between. CDR1 and CDR2 (germline): SNHLY, FYNNEI. The CDR3 region has the DNA TGTGCCAGCAGTGAAGAAAGGTGGGCTGAAGCTTTCTTT. Translated: CASSEERWAEAFF.

V gene TRBV5-6 combines with J gene TRBJ2-5; 7 positions agree with TRBD1. Unmatched junction bases numbered 7, after V lost 5 bases and J lost 6 bases. This CDR3 spans 13 amino acids. Germline V gives CDR1 SGHDT, CDR2 YYEEEE. CDR3 nucleotides: TGTGCCAGCAGTAGGACAGGTGTGCAGACCCAGTACTTC. Translation gives CASSRTGVQTQYF.

The V call is TRBV19, the J call TRBJ2-1; D may be TRBD1 or TRBD2 (5 bases each). The V end was cut by 6 bases, the J end by 0 bases, with 9 bases between. Looked up from germline, CDR1 is LNHDA and CDR2 is SQIVND (reference sequence). The CDR3 runs to 14 residues. CDR3 in amino acids: CASRPGSSYNEQFF. For the CDR3, the DNA is TGTGCCAGTAGGCCAGGGAGCTCCTACAATGAGCAGTTCTTC. Looking up the rest from reference TRBV19 and TRBJ2-1 gives the full variable domain: DGGITQSPKYLFRKEGQNVTLSCEQNLNHDAMYWYRQDPGQGLRLIYYSQIVNDFQKGDIAEGYSVSREKKESFPLTVTSAQKNPTAFYLCASRPGSSYNEQFFGPGTRLTVL.

The chain combines TRBV5-4 with TRBJ2-5, with 9 nucleotides matching TRBD2. The V segment lost 2 bases and the J segment 7 bases; nucleotides outside the gene matches: 15. CDR3 length equals 17 residues. Germline CDR1 is SGHNT and CDR2 is YYREEE (reference sequence). CDR3 amino acids: CASSFGRLAGPPGTQYF. The CDR3 bases are TGTGCCAGCAGCTTCGGGCGTCTAGCGGGGCCCCCAGGGACCCAGTACTTC.

Only one count was recorded for this clone. The chain employs TRBV7-8 and TRBJ2-5; no reliable D call. The CDR3 spans 16 residues. The germline V gene has CDR1 SGHVS and CDR2 FQNEAQ. V was clipped by 2 bases and J by 2 bases, with 15 bases between them. Written as DNA, the CDR3 is TGTGCCAGCAGCTTATCCCTCGTTAGGCCACAAGAGACCCAGTACTTC. Residues: CASSLSLVRPQETQYF.

The V gene is TRBV15, the J gene TRBJ2-2; 8 nucleotides align to TRBD2. CDR1 is LNHNV, CDR2 YYDKDF, per germline (reference sequence). Trimming took 4 bases from V and 6 from J; bases not matched to a gene: 7. This CDR3 region has 15 residues. In DNA form, the CDR3 reads TGTGCCACCAGCAACGGGGGGGGGCTCGCCGGGGAGCTGTTTTTT. Its protein product is CATSNGGGLAGELFF.

A note on this clone: The identical CDR3 is also encoded by other nucleotide sequences in the sample. The V call is TRBV19, the J call TRBJ2-2, with D uncertain. With 6 bases removed from V and 1 base from J, the gap between germline ends came to 9 bases. Per germline, CDR1 LNHDA and CDR2 SQIVND (reference sequence). This CDR3 comprises 14 residues. In DNA form, the CDR3 reads TGTGCCAGTAGCCTCGACGGGAACACCGGGGAGCTGTTTTTT. It translates to CASSLDGNTGELFF.

The chain joins TRBV29-1 to TRBJ2-2, with D possibly being TRBD1 (6 bases). Germline values: CDR1 SQVTM, CDR2 ANQGSEA. V was pared by 6 bases and J by 0 bases, with 11 bases between. The CDR3 is 14 residues long. CDR3: CSVEDRANTGELFF. For the CDR3, the DNA is TGCAGCGTAGAGGACAGAGCGAACACCGGGGAGCTGTTTTTT.

In this sample, this clone turned up once. This sequence joins TRBV11-2 and TRBJ1-5; D call uncertain. The CDR3 is 13 amino acids. Trimming removed 1 base from V and 5 bases from J, with 6 bases in between. Germline V gene lookup returns CDR1 SGHAT and CDR2 FQNNGV. This CDR3 reads CASSLGSYQPQHF. Here the CDR3 DNA reads TGTGCCAGCAGCTTAGGAAGTTATCAGCCCCAGCATTTT.

The count of this clone is one. The gene calls are TRBV6-5 and TRBJ2-1; maybe TRBD2 (5 bases). V lost 2 bases to trimming and J lost 10 bases, with 6 bases between them. CDR3 length: 11 residues. Germline values: CDR1 MNHEY, CDR2 SVGAGI. CDR3 sequence reads: CASSYEGEQFF. The CDR3 nucleotides read TGTGCCAGCAGTTACGAGGGAGAGCAGTTCTTC.

The table lists this clone with a count of one. The chain recombines TRBV5-6 with TRBJ2-3; weak D call: TRBD2 (6 bases). CDR3 length: 14 residues. The V gene lost 1 base and the J gene lost 3 bases, with 9 bases spanning the gap. CDR1 SGHDT and CDR2 YYEEEE come from the germline V gene. Here the CDR3 reads CASSLWGETDTQYF. The CDR3 DNA follows: TGTGCCAGCAGCTTGTGGGGGGAAACAGATACGCAGTATTTT.

The genes are TRBV4-2 and TRBJ2-3; D assignment may be TRBD1 or TRBD2 (5 bases each). The germline V and J ends were trimmed by 3 bases and 6 bases, with 22 bases remaining between them. This CDR3 is 17 amino acids long. Germline V lookup: CDR1 LGHNA, CDR2 YNFKEQ. CDR3 loop: CASSHGATASRSDTQYF. CDR3 nucleotide sequence: TGTGCCAGCAGCCACGGGGCGACGGCCTCGAGATCGGATACGCAGTATTTT.

The chain uses TRBV2 and TRBJ1-1; 8 bases fit TRBD1. Germline CDR1 SNHLY, CDR2 FYNNEI. CDR3 length: 14 amino acids. The V and J ends lost 7 bases and 4 bases, in that order; junction bases with no gene match: 8. CDR3 loop: CASTPRTGPTEAFF. In DNA form, the CDR3 reads TGTGCCAGCACTCCGAGGACAGGGCCCACTGAAGCTTTCTTT.

The V and J genes are TRBV18 and TRBJ1-4, with D maybe TRBD1 (5 bases). The germline gives CDR1 KGHSH, CDR2 LQKENI. Trimming cost V 4 bases and J 0 bases, with 15 bases left between them. The CDR3 runs 17 residues. For the CDR3, the DNA is TGTGCCAGCTCACGTCTTGGGGGATCTTCAACTAATGAAAAACTGTTTTTT. It is translated as CASSRLGGSSTNEKLFF.

The CDR3 is CASSQDRGRTIYF. The CDR3 DNA follows: TGCGCCAGCAGCCAAGATAGGGGGAGGACCATATATTTT. This chain joins TRBV4-3 and TRBJ1-3, with D possibly being TRBD1 (6 bases). CDR3 length: 13 amino acids. The V gene lost 0 bases and the J gene lost 10 bases, with 10 bases spanning the gap. Germline V gene sequence: CDR1 LGHNA, CDR2 YSLEER.

The count of this clone is one. The chain uses TRBV5-1 and TRBJ2-2; 13 bases agree with TRBD2. Germline-derived CDR1 and CDR2 are SGHRS and YFSETQ. This CDR3 comprises 17 residues. The V gene end was trimmed by 4 bases and the J gene end by 7 bases; junction bases not matched to a gene: 10. CDR3 DNA: TGCGCCAGCAGCCGAACGGGACTAGCGGGATCGGACGGGGAGCTGTTTTTT. Translation gives CASSRTGLAGSDGELFF.

The V and J genes are TRBV6-5 and TRBJ1-1; TRBD1 matches at 7 bases. V trimming: 4 bases; J trimming: 3 bases; junction bases outside the gene matches: 5. This CDR3 comprises 14 residues. CDR1 and CDR2 (germline): MNHEY, SVGAGI. The CDR3: CASSSDRRHTEAFF. The DNA for the CDR3 is TGTGCCAGCAGTTCGGACAGGCGACACACTGAAGCTTTCTTT.

This rearrangement joins TRBV10-2 to TRBJ1-5; unclear D gene. The CDR3 totals 13 residues. Looked up from germline, CDR1 is WSHSY and CDR2 is SAAADI. Trimming cost V 5 bases and J 4 bases, with 9 bases left between them. The CDR3 region has the DNA TGCGCCAGCAGTACTGACGGTAATCAGCCCCAGCATTTT. This sequence encodes CASSTDGNQPQHF.

The chain uses TRBV20-1 and TRBJ2-2; the D gene is possibly TRBD1 (6 bases). In germline, CDR1 is DFQATT, CDR2 SNEGSKA (reference sequence). The V and J ends lost 6 bases and 5 bases respectively, with 7 bases between them. CDR3 length equals 11 residues. The CDR3 sequence: CSAQGTGELFF. The CDR3 region has the DNA TGCAGTGCCCAGGGGACCGGGGAGCTGTTTTTT.